This T cell receptor beta chain is drawn from a study of beta chain features in type 1 diabetes. Study-wide background: Age, gender, cell numbers and subset yield matched between patients and controls.

The sequenced template was cDNA made from the entire isolated RNA. Generated by immunoSEQ multiplex PCR, the TCRdb table keeps only in-frame clones and is missing some. The sample consists of more than 300,000 clones, roughly 13% of them appearing once. This clone was seen a handful of times. Trimming pared 7 bases from V and 4 bases from J, leaving 9 bases between. CDR1 and CDR2 (germline): DFQATT, SNEGSKA (reference sequence). CDR3 size: 11 residues. The sample comprised naive CD4+ T cells from blood. V gene TRBV20-1 combines with J gene TRBJ2-3; D is possibly TRBD1 (7 bases). This TCR was sampled from a man aged 18 to 30 in good health. CDR3 nucleotide sequence: TGCAGTGGGAGGGGGCCAGATACGCAGTATTTT. Protein: CSGRGPDTQYF.